This T cell receptor beta chain was documented in a study of cytomegalovirus exposure and HLA in healthy donors. Overall study findings and caveats: Only CMV serostatus was available as immune exposure information.

Note on this clone: Antigen unknown.

The length of the CDR3 is 14 residues. Germline values: CDR1 SGHNT, CDR2 YYREEE (reference sequence). V gave up 3 bases and J gave up 0 bases, with 10 bases separating them. It was with 60 Vbeta and 13 Jbeta primers that the PCR ran. Here immunoSEQ multiplex PCR was the method, and the copy in TCRdb shows in-frame clones only, minus some. Of about 140,000 clones in the sample, approximately 76% were seen once. Sequenced input: PBMCs. This clonotype originated in a middle-aged man in good health and CMV-seronegative. The chain is built from TRBV5-4 and TRBJ2-7; tentative D call: TRBD2 (5 bases). The CDR3 sequence is CASSSDYLSYEQYF. The CDR3 nucleotides read TGTGCCAGCAGCTCCGACTACCTCTCCTACGAGCAGTACTTC.